This TCR beta chain was documented in a study of shared clonotypes between healthy human individuals. Study-wide results and limits: In having few donors, the study represented limited genetic and exposure-history diversity.

Germline assignment: CDR1 SGHRS and CDR2 YFSETQ. V was shortened by 2 bases and J by 2 bases, with 20 bases between the two germline ends. This CDR3 has 17 amino acids. In the study's own analysis: ImmunoSEQ gave junction-only sequences without quality scores, so filtering differed. Profiled with immunoSEQ multiplex PCR; TCRdb holds only in-frame clones, not every one. D and trimming were read from the DNA, whereas the V and J calls and clone size are those reported in that table. The sample holds under 1,100,000 clones, 65% to 80% seen once. Worth noting for this clone: What it recognizes is unknown.

Donors were Caucasian adults residing in Nashville, Tennessee, USA. The gene calls are TRBV5-1 and TRBJ2-7; D could derive from TRBD1 or TRBD2 (5 bases each). The clonotype originates from a young man in good health. Sequenced: memory CD4+ T cells sorted from blood. The subset: CD45RA-negative fraction. Here the CDR3 reads CASSLQPTGTVAYEQYF. The DNA of the CDR3 is TGCGCCAGCAGCTTACAACCTACCGGGACCGTTGCCTACGAGCAGTACTTC. The whole variable domain, filled in from reference TRBV5-1 and TRBJ2-7, reads KAGVTQTPRYLIKTRGQQVTLSCSPISGHRSVSWYQQTPGQGLQFLFEYFSETQRNKGNFPGRFSGRQFSNSRSEMNVSTLELGDSALYLCASSLQPTGTVAYEQYFGPGTRLTVT.